Listed here are 23 T cell receptor beta chains from one sample, sequenced in a study of cytomegalovirus exposure and HLA in healthy donors. Primers for the PCR totalled 60 Vbeta and 13 Jbeta. Profiled with immunoSEQ multiplex PCR; TCRdb holds only in-frame clones, not every one. The table includes around 100,000 clones, over 60% detected once. Material: PBMCs. The receptor source for this set is a female donor in good health and CMV-seropositive.

CDR3 sequence reads: CASRGTANYGYTF. The DNA of the CDR3 is TGTGCCAGCAGGGGGACAGCTAACTATGGCTACACCTTC. The chain joins TRBV6-5 to TRBJ1-2; 7 bases agree with TRBD1. With 6 bases clipped from V and 0 bases from J, the junction kept 1 base outside the gene matches. This CDR3 contains 13 residues. Germline V lookup: CDR1 MNHEY, CDR2 SVGAGI.

The gene calls are TRBV7-3 and TRBJ2-1; a possible D gene is TRBD2 (6 bases). Germline values: CDR1 SGHTA, CDR2 FQGTGA. The CDR3 has 17 residues. Trimming removed 0 bases at V and 7 bases at J, with 19 bases between. CDR3 region: CASSLTLSREYGNEQFF. The DNA of the CDR3 is TGTGCCAGCAGCTTAACTTTGAGCCGGGAGTATGGTAATGAGCAGTTCTTC.

This rearrangement joins TRBV7-8 to TRBJ2-7; 9 bases match TRBD2. CDR1 and CDR2 (germline): SGHVS, FQNEAQ. The CDR3 sequence is 15 residues long. J gave up 2 bases and V 2 bases, and 4 bases lay outside the gene matches. DNA of the CDR3: TGTGCCAGCAGCTTACGCGGCGGGGGGGCCTACGAGCAGTACTTC. Protein: CASSLRGGGAYEQYF.

The chain has TRBV7-9 and TRBJ2-2; D is uncertain. CDR3 length: 15 amino acids. With 1 base removed from V and 0 bases from J, the gap between germline ends came to 6 bases. Germline V CDR1 and CDR2: SEHNR, FQNEAQ (reference sequence). CDR3 coding DNA: TGTGCCAGCAGCTTAGGACTTTCGAACACCGGGGAGCTGTTTTTT. It codes for CASSLGLSNTGELFF.

This clone was seen a handful of times. V and J are TRBV28 and TRBJ2-3, with a tentative D call TRBD1 (5 bases). Germline CDR1 and CDR2: MDHEN and SYDVKM. The V and J ends lost 11 bases and 4 bases respectively, with 16 bases between them. This CDR3 region has 13 residues. CDR3 DNA sequence: TGTGCCGTGGGGCGGATTGGGGCAGATACGCAGTATTTT. Its protein product is CAVGRIGADTQYF.

The rearrangement joins TRBV7-8 to TRBJ1-4; 7 positions match TRBD1. The CDR3 is made up of 16 amino acids. The junction had 16 bases not matched to a gene; V was cut back by 5 bases and J by 10 bases. Germline loops: CDR1 SGHVS, CDR2 FQNEAQ. The CDR3: CASSPRGVGGRGKLFF. CDR3 nucleotide sequence: TGTGCCAGCAGCCCCAGGGGGGTCGGGGGAAGGGGAAAACTGTTTTTT.

This clone was found a few times. V is TRBV9 and J is TRBJ2-2; 7 nucleotides align to TRBD2. The CDR3 consists of 15 residues. Unmatched junction bases numbered 4, after V lost 4 bases and J lost 1 base. The germline V gene has CDR1 SGDLS and CDR2 YYNGEE. In DNA, the CDR3 is TGTGCCAGCAGCCTACTAGCGCAGAACACCGGGGAGCTGTTTTTT. Translated, it gives CASSLLAQNTGELFF. Full variable domain (outside the CDR3, taken from reference TRBV9 and TRBJ2-2): DSGVTQTPKHLITATGQRVTLRCSPRSGDLSVYWYQQSLDQGLQFLIQYYNGEERAKGNILERFSAQQFPDLHSELNLSSLELGDSALYFCASSLLAQNTGELFFGEGSRLTVL.

The rearrangement uses TRBV11-2 and TRBJ1-1; 8 bases align to TRBD1. The V and J ends lost 5 bases and 3 bases, in that order; junction bases with no gene match: 5. Germline CDR1 reads SGHAT; CDR2 reads FQNNGV. The CDR3 is 14 amino acids. CDR3 amino acids: CASSPDRVDTEAFF. CDR3 coding DNA: TGTGCCAGCAGCCCGGACAGGGTGGACACTGAAGCTTTCTTT.

This chain's CDR3 is CASSLRGNTDTQYF. CDR3 bases: TGCGCCAGCAGCTTAAGGGGAAACACAGATACGCAGTATTTT. The chain couples TRBV5-1 to TRBJ2-3; D might be TRBD1 (5 bases). The length of the CDR3 is 14 residues. Germline values: CDR1 SGHRS, CDR2 YFSETQ. V lost 2 bases and J lost 2, with 9 bases in between.

V and J are TRBV7-2 and TRBJ1-1, with D maybe TRBD1 (6 bases). Trimming removed 5 bases at V and 6 bases at J, with 13 bases between. Germline-derived CDR1 and CDR2 are SGHTA and FQGNSA. The CDR3 is 13 amino acids. CDR3 amino acids: CASSGQKYSEAFF. The CDR3 DNA reads as TGTGCCAGCAGCGGACAGAAATACTCTGAAGCTTTCTTT.

The rearrangement joins TRBV7-3 to TRBJ2-6; the match to TRBD1 covers 12 bases. Looked up from germline, CDR1 is SGHTA and CDR2 is FQGTGA. Trimming took 5 bases from V and 2 from J; bases not matched to a gene: 10. There are 19 residues in the CDR3. CDR3 amino acids: CASSSASGQGAPGANVLTF. DNA for the CDR3: TGTGCCAGCAGCAGTGCCTCGGGACAGGGGGCCCCTGGGGCCAACGTCCTGACTTTC.

The genes are TRBV4-3 and TRBJ2-1; the match to TRBD2 covers 11 bases. J was trimmed by 8 bases and V by 0 bases; bases with no gene match: 9. The CDR3 is made up of 17 amino acids. From germline, CDR1 is LGHNA and CDR2 YSLEER. The CDR3 coding sequence is TGCGCCAGCAGCCAAGATCTAGCGGGGGGTCTTAGGGATGAGCAGTTCTTC. It translates to CASSQDLAGGLRDEQFF.

This clone was found a few times. V and J are TRBV6-1 and TRBJ2-1; perhaps TRBD2 as D (6 bases). The V end lost 0 bases, the J end lost 10 bases, and 16 bases lay between the germline ends. The CDR3 runs 15 residues. The V gene's germline CDR1 is MNHNS and CDR2 SASEGT. CDR3 nucleotide sequence: TGTGCCAGCAGTGAAGCGTCGGCGGGGCGAGCAGAGCAGTTCTTC. Its translation is CASSEASAGRAEQFF.

This sequence joins TRBV13 and TRBJ2-3, with a tentative D call TRBD2 (6 bases). The CDR3 runs to 16 residues. Germline values: CDR1 PRHDT, CDR2 FYEKMQ (reference sequence). Trimming cost V 3 bases and J 6 bases, with 19 bases left between them. CDR3 bases: TGTGCCAGCAGCTTCCCCGGGACTGGCGGGGCTGATACGCAGTATTTT. It yields the protein CASSFPGTGGADTQYF.

The rearrangement uses TRBV4-1 and TRBJ2-7, with 7 nucleotides matching TRBD2. The J segment lost 3 bases and the V segment lost 3 bases, leaving 11 bases of the junction unmatched. In germline, CDR1 is MGHRA, CDR2 YSYEKL. There are 16 residues in the CDR3. Written as DNA, the CDR3 is TGCGCCAGCAGCCAGGCGACCGGGACTACATACTACGAGCAGTACTTC. Amino acid sequence: CASSQATGTTYYEQYF.

The CDR3 bases are TGTGCCAGCAGCCCCAGACTAGCGGCCTCTAGCACAGATACGCAGTATTTT. Translating gives CASSPRLAASSTDTQYF. J is TRBJ2-3 and V is TRBV7-8; 9 nucleotides match TRBD2. The length of the CDR3 is 17 residues. The ends lost 5 bases at V and 0 bases at J; junction bases unmatched: 9. Germline values: CDR1 SGHVS, CDR2 FQNEAQ. Based on the CDR3 plus reference TRBV7-8 and TRBJ2-3, the full variable domain is GAGVSQSPRYKVAKRGQDVALRCDPISGHVSLFWYQQALGQGPEFLTYFQNEAQLDKSGLPSDRFFAERPEGSVSTLKIQRTQQEDSAVYLCASSPRLAASSTDTQYFGPGTRLTVL.

V gene TRBV10-2 combines with J gene TRBJ2-1; 14 bases map to TRBD2. With V trimmed by 7 bases and J by 3 bases, 17 bases remained unmatched. CDR1 is WSHSY and CDR2 is SAAADI in the germline V gene. The CDR3 runs to 20 residues. CDR3 nucleotides: TGCGCCAGCATCCAACGGGGGGGACTAGCGGGAGTCGAACGCTACAATGAGCAGTTCTTC. Translated: CASIQRGGLAGVERYNEQFF.

The CDR3 reads CASRGTGGIVMNTEAFF. The CDR3 nucleotides read TGTGCCAGTAGAGGGACAGGGGGTATCGTCATGAACACTGAAGCTTTCTTT. The V call is TRBV19, the J call TRBJ1-1; 11 bases fit TRBD1. The germline V gene has CDR1 LNHDA and CDR2 SQIVND (reference sequence). The CDR3 has 17 amino acids. V gave up 6 bases and J gave up 0 bases; unmatched junction bases: 9.

A single count supports this clone. At one of its ends the junction is not consistent with the germline gene, which may arise from a read error. The gene calls are TRBV30 and TRBJ2-2; a possible D gene is TRBD2 (5 bases). The CDR3 totals 13 residues. From germline, CDR1 is GTSNPN and CDR2 SVGIG (reference sequence). The CDR3 bases are TGTGTCTGGAGGCAGGCGAACACCGGGGAGCTGTTTTTT. As protein: CVWRQANTGELFF. The whole variable domain, filled in from reference TRBV30 and TRBJ2-2, reads SQTIHQWPATLVQPVGSPLSLECTVEGTSNPNLYWYRQAAGRGLQLLFYSVGIGQISSEVPQNLSASRPQDRQFILSSKKLLLSDSGFYLCVWRQANTGELFFGEGSRLTVL.

The genes are TRBV19 and TRBJ1-4; 7 nucleotides line up with TRBD1. Germline-derived CDR1 and CDR2 are LNHDA and SQIVND (reference sequence). With 7 bases clipped from V and 7 bases from J, the junction kept 12 bases outside the gene matches. The CDR3 spans 15 residues. The CDR3 reads CASNSPGTALEKLFF. Written as DNA, the CDR3 is TGTGCCAGTAACTCCCCGGGGACAGCGCTTGAAAAACTGTTTTTT. The entire variable domain, with the rest obtained from reference TRBV19 and TRBJ1-4, is as follows: DGGITQSPKYLFRKEGQNVTLSCEQNLNHDAMYWYRQDPGQGLRLIYYSQIVNDFQKGDIAEGYSVSREKKESFPLTVTSAQKNPTAFYLCASNSPGTALEKLFFGSGTQLSVL.

The gene calls are TRBV9 and TRBJ1-3; D uncertain. V was clipped by 2 bases and J by 0 bases, with 9 bases between them. This CDR3 has 15 amino acids. The germline V gene encodes CDR1 SGDLS and CDR2 YYNGEE. CDR3 region: CASSVSSYSGNTIYF. The CDR3 nucleotides read TGTGCCAGCAGCGTTTCTTCTTACTCTGGAAACACCATATATTTT.

This rearrangement joins TRBV7-2 to TRBJ1-4, with D unresolved. The germline V and J ends were trimmed by 4 bases and 7 bases, with 10 bases remaining between them. The CDR3 runs 13 residues. Germline CDR1 SGHTA, CDR2 FQGNSA. CDR3 loop: CASSSRVREKLFF. As DNA, the CDR3 is TGTGCCAGCAGCTCCCGGGTGCGTGAAAAACTGTTTTTT.

The J gene is TRBJ2-2, the V gene TRBV6-5, with D maybe TRBD2 (6 bases). The germline V and J ends were trimmed by 2 bases and 0 bases, with 10 bases remaining between them. CDR1 is MNHEY and CDR2 is SVGAGI in the germline V gene. This CDR3 is built from 16 residues. CDR3 DNA: TGTGCCAGCAGTTACGGGGGGTTCGCGAACACCGGGGAGCTGTTTTTT. This translates into CASSYGGFANTGELFF.